This T cell receptor beta chain was captured in a study of cytomegalovirus exposure and HLA in healthy donors. The J segment lost 8 bases and the V segment lost 3 bases, leaving 10 bases of the junction unmatched. The CDR3 spans 16 residues. Germline V gene lookup returns CDR1 MDHEN and CDR2 SYDVKM. PCR primers comprised 60 Vbeta and 13 Jbeta primers. Here immunoSEQ multiplex PCR was the method, and the copy in TCRdb shows in-frame clones only, minus some. The table records 85,000 to 95,000 clones, approximately 63% of them present only once. A remark on this clone: Its matching antigen is unknown.

Whole-study results and caveats: Rarity held for most TCR sequences, but there were some public TCRs that occurred in many donors.

The chain joins TRBV28 to TRBJ2-1, with TRBD2 matching over 10 bases. The sequenced sample consisted of PBMCs. The TCR was taken from a woman aged 30 to 39 in good health and CMV-seronegative. The CDR3 region has the DNA TGTGCCAGCAGTTTTTCAGGAAGCGGGGGGGTATATGAGCAGTTCTTC. It codes for CASSFSGSGGVYEQFF.